The clone carrying this T cell receptor (beta chain) was counted only a few times. The target antigen is unknown. The sample is drawn from a study of OX40 agonist ivuxolimab in advanced cancers. Study summary: Clinicians treated patients with ivuxolimab, an agonistic anti-OX40 (CD134) antibody. Each patient was given ivuxolimab into a vein every 2 weeks, at 0.01 to 10 mg/kg. Findings and caveats of the study: At 0.1-3.0 mg/kg, partial responders had clonal expansion among the lowest observed.

Profiling relied on immunoSEQ multiplex PCR, and the TCRdb table lists in-frame clones only, not all of them. The profile shows tens of thousands of clones, more than 80% of them singletons. Germline CDR1 LNHDA, CDR2 SQIVND (reference sequence). V lost 6 bases to trimming and J lost 7 bases; unmatched junction nucleotides: 9. CDR3 length equals 15 residues. The source is an adult with an advanced solid tumor such as melanoma, head and neck, liver or kidney cancer. V usage is TRBV19 and J usage is TRBJ1-5; 10 positions agree with TRBD1. This sample comprised CD4+ or CD8+ T cells sorted from blood, obtained in a trial of the OX40 agonist ivuxolimab. CDR3 coding DNA: TGTGCCAGTAGCCCCCTCCGGGACAGGGGCCAGCCCCAGCATTTT. This gives the protein CASSPLRDRGQPQHF.